This TCR beta chain was sequenced for a study of early stage breast cancer tumors. About the research overall: Around 10-fold was the mean read coverage per sample.

This clone appeared once. Trimming left V 1 base short and J 0 bases short, with 9 bases between. The CDR3 runs to 15 residues. In germline, CDR1 is SGDLS, CDR2 YYNGEE. Libraries were prepared by immunoSEQ multiplex PCR; TCRdb keeps only in-frame clonotypes and omits some of them. The sample consists of 25,000 to 35,000 clones, around 67% of them appearing once. Sequencing was done on a sample of blood. This clonotype originated in a person aged 40 to 50 with breast cancer. The rearrangement joins TRBV9 to TRBJ2-3; D may match TRBD1 or TRBD2 (5 bases each). The CDR3 DNA reads TGTGCCAGCAGCGTAATGGGACGCAGCACAGATACGCAGTATTTT. As protein: CASSVMGRSTDTQYF.